Listed below are T cell receptor beta chains from one sample, sequenced in a study of T cells in Graves' hyperthyroidism and ophthalmopathy. MiXCR was run by TCRdb on the multiplex PCR reads, yielding one entry per CDR3 protein. The data hold more than 500,000 distinct CDR3 sequences, with 16% observed a single time. The material sequenced was blood. Every receptor here comes from a woman aged 25 to 39 with Graves' hyperthyroidism. CDR3s include the opening cysteine and the closing phenylalanine or tryptophan. D genes are given only for firm matches. Clone sizes are given selectively: once, few, many, or a class where the clone is expanded.

j_call d_call v_call clone_size cdr3_aa cdr3_nt
TRBJ2-7 NA TRBV11-3 many CASSPRGVGRPSSPYEQYF TGTGCCAGCAGCCCCCGTGGGGTGGGGAGACCTTCTTCCCCTTACGAGCAGTACTTC
TRBJ2-7 NA TRBV12-3/TRBV12-4 many CASSLRGDEQYF TGTGCCAGCAGTCTCAGGGGGGACGAGCAGTACTTC
TRBJ2-1 TRBD2 TRBV27 many CASSLTGGWVYNEQFF TGTGCCAGCAGCCTCACGGGAGGATGGGTCTACAATGAGCAGTTCTTC
TRBJ2-3 TRBD2 TRBV12-3/TRBV12-4 few CASSKGLAGGEDTQYF TGTGCCAGCAGTAAGGGACTAGCGGGAGGGGAGGATACGCAGTATTTT
TRBJ2-5 NA TRBV20-1 many CSAPESGSETQYF TGCAGTGCTCCAGAGTCAGGGTCGGAGACCCAGTACTTC
TRBJ2-1 NA TRBV12-3/TRBV12-4 many CASSLTLTYNEQFF TGTGCCAGCAGTTTAACCCTAACTTACAATGAGCAGTTCTTC
TRBJ1-2 NA TRBV7-9 NA CASSLSSTNYGYTF TGTGCCAGCAGCTTAAGCAGTACTAACTATGGCTACACCTTC
TRBJ1-1 NA TRBV18 many CASSPAWLGDTEAFF TGTGCCAGCTCACCGGCGTGGTTGGGGGATACTGAAGCTTTCTTT
TRBJ2-5 NA TRBV6-2/TRBV6-3 many CASSYLTLGLLAQETQYF TGTGCCAGCAGTTACCTCACTTTGGGGCTACTAGCCCAAGAGACCCAGTACTTC
TRBJ1-2 NA TRBV20-1 NA CSARNGGTGNHYGYTF TGCAGTGCTAGAAATGGTGGGACGGGAAATCACTATGGCTACACCTTC
TRBJ2-1 TRBD2 TRBV6-2/TRBV6-3 NA CASRTLLSGPSYNEQFF TGTGCCAGCAGAACCCTACTTAGCGGGCCCTCCTACAATGAGCAGTTCTTC
TRBJ2-7 NA TRBV5-5 few CASSWTEPYEQYF TGTGCCAGCAGCTGGACAGAGCCCTACGAGCAGTACTTC
TRBJ1-2 NA TRBV6-1 NA CASSETGFDGYTF TGTGCCAGCAGTGAAACAGGGTTCGATGGCTACACCTTC
TRBJ2-6 TRBD2 TRBV12-3/TRBV12-4 NA CACTPVLAGEYGANVLTF TGTGCCTGCACCCCGGTTTTAGCGGGAGAGTATGGGGCCAACGTCCTGACTTTC
TRBJ1-2 NA TRBV28 NA CAGSRYSGDYGYTF TGTGCCGGATCAAGGTACTCAGGGGACTATGGCTACACCTTC
TRBJ1-1 NA TRBV28 many CASSLWLRTEAFF TGTGCCAGCAGTTTATGGTTGCGCACTGAAGCTTTCTTT
TRBJ1-5 NA TRBV10-3 few CAISVQENQPQHF TGTGCCATCAGTGTACAGGAGAATCAGCCCCAGCATTTT
TRBJ2-7 NA TRBV19 few CASSPQPQGSEQYF TGTGCCAGTAGTCCACAACCACAGGGATCCGAGCAGTACTTC
TRBJ1-2 NA TRBV20-1 few CSAAGAPNYGYTF TGCAGTGCCGCAGGAGCTCCTAACTATGGCTACACCTTC
TRBJ2-7 TRBD2 TRBV27 NA CAVGPGLTPYEQYF TGTGCCGTGGGGCCGGGACTAACCCCCTACGAGCAGTACTTC
TRBJ1-4 NA TRBV3-1 many CASSQVRGSNEKLFF TGTGCCAGCAGCCAAGTAAGGGGAAGTAATGAAAAACTGTTTTTT
TRBJ2-7 TRBD1 TRBV12-3/TRBV12-4 many CASSSGTGTYEQYF TGTGCCAGCAGTTCCGGGACAGGCACTTACGAGCAGTACTTC
TRBJ1-6 NA TRBV7-2 many CASSKTLMSYNSPLHF TGTGCCAGCAGCAAGACTCTAATGTCCTATAATTCACCCCTCCACTTT
TRBJ2-2 NA TRBV15 many CATSSNLEATGELFF TGTGCCACCAGCAGCAACCTAGAAGCCACCGGGGAGCTGTTTTTT
TRBJ2-2 NA TRBV2 few CASSIQGRFTGELFF TGTGCCAGCAGTATACAGGGGAGGTTTACAGGGGAGCTGTTTTTT
TRBJ2-1 NA TRBV14 few CASSQDDASSYNEQFF TGTGCCAGCAGCCAAGATGACGCCAGCTCCTACAATGAGCAGTTCTTC
TRBJ2-1 NA TRBV20-1 NA CSARELGREFF TGCAGTGCTAGGGAACTAGGACGGGAGTTCTTC
TRBJ1-1 NA TRBV12-3/TRBV12-4 many CASWGGGTEAFF TGTGCCAGCTGGGGTGGGGGAACTGAAGCTTTCTTT
TRBJ2-6 NA TRBV5-1 few CASRPPGTSGANVLTF TGCGCCAGCCGCCCACCGGGGACCTCTGGGGCCAACGTCCTGACTTTC
TRBJ1-6 NA TRBV6-1 NA CASSSRTVNSPLHF TGTGCCAGCAGTTCAAGGACAGTAAATTCACCCCTCCACTTT
TRBJ2-3 NA TRBV12-5 many CASGPYTDTQYF TGTGCTAGTGGTCCCTACACAGATACGCAGTATTTT
TRBJ2-3 TRBD1 TRBV6-1 many CASSPRTGGSDTQYF TGTGCCAGCAGTCCCCGGACAGGGGGCTCAGATACGCAGTATTTT
TRBJ1-4 NA TRBV4-1 NA CASSQVVPARADQPTNEKLFF TGCGCCAGCAGCCAAGTTGTTCCCGCCCGGGCAGATCAACCAACTAATGAAAAACTGTTTTTT
TRBJ2-3 NA TRBV18 many CASSPPLSGSTDTQYF TGTGCCAGCTCACCACCGTTGAGTGGCAGCACAGATACGCAGTATTTT
TRBJ2-1 NA TRBV7-3 NA CASSLRASTYNEQFF TGTGCCAGCAGCTTAAGGGCATCAACCTACAATGAGCAGTTCTTC
TRBJ2-1 NA TRBV3-1 many CASSHLNNEQFF TGTGCCAGCAGCCATTTAAACAATGAGCAGTTCTTC
TRBJ2-1 TRBD1 TRBV28 many CASSFWAGGYNEQFF TGTGCCAGCAGTTTCTGGGCAGGGGGCTACAATGAGCAGTTCTTC
TRBJ2-1 TRBD2 TRBV20-1 few CSATPASGSNEQFF TGCAGTGCTACACCCGCGAGCGGGAGCAATGAGCAGTTCTTC
TRBJ2-7 TRBD2 TRBV7-2 many CASSIGLAGSYEQYF TGTGCCAGCAGCATCGGACTAGCGGGCTCCTACGAGCAGTACTTC
TRBJ2-7 TRBD1 TRBV29-1 NA CSGIQGAGEQYF TGCAGCGGAATCCAGGGGGCTGGCGAGCAGTACTTC
TRBJ1-6 NA TRBV12-3/TRBV12-4 few CASSSSHSPLHF TGTGCCAGCAGTTCCAGCCATTCACCCCTCCACTTT
TRBJ2-5 NA TRBV5-1 many CASTVHGEIETQYF TGCGCCAGCACGGTGCACGGGGAGATAGAGACCCAGTACTTC